Sequencing of this TCR beta chain was carried out in a study of blood T cell repertoires in COVID-19. The overall study: Samples representing acute and convalescent COVID-19 were sourced from the United States, Italy and Spain.

Per the study methods: Reference gene primer amplification gave estimated nucleated cell counts. Measured with immunoSEQ multiplex PCR; TCRdb has only the in-frame clones, and not every one. V and J calls and clone size are given by that table; D and trimming were obtained from the DNA. Here the sample spans roughly 150,000 clones, approximately 87% being singletons. V was pared by 6 bases and J by 1 base, with 18 bases between. The germline gives CDR1 MNHNY, CDR2 SVGAGI (reference sequence). The CDR3 is 16 residues long. This receptor was taken from a human donor in a cohort sampled during active COVID-19. The chain employs TRBV6-6 and TRBJ1-1, with D tentatively TRBD1 (6 bases). The sequenced material came from peripheral blood. CDR3 DNA sequence: TGTGCCAGCAGGCCAATCATAGGACAGCGGAACACTGAAGCTTTCTTT. Encoded protein: CASRPIIGQRNTEAFF.